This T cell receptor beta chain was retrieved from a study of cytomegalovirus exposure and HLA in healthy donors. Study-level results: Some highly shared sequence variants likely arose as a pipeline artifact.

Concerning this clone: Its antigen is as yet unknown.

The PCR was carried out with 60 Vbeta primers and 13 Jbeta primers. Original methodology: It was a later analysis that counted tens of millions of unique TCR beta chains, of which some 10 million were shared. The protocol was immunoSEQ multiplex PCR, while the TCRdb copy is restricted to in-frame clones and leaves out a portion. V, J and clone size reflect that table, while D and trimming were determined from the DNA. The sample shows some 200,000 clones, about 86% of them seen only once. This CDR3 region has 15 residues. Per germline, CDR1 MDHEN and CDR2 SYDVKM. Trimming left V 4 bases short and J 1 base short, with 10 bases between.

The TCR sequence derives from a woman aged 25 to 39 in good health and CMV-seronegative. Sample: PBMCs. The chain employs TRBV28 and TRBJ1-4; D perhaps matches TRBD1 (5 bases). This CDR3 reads CASSSLRGTNEKLFF. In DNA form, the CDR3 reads TGTGCCAGCAGTTCCCTTAGGGGAACTAATGAAAAACTGTTTTTT.